The rows below give T cell receptor beta chains drawn from one sample of a study of CD8+ T cells in alopecia areata. Clones were read by immunoSEQ multiplex PCR, and TCRdb kept only the in-frame ones, dropping some. The sample holds under 300,000 clones; around two thirds are singletons and the top ten take approximately 1.2%. The specimen was CD4+ T cells sorted from blood, collected at week 0. These receptors came from a human donor with alopecia areata. The CDR3 runs from the conserved cysteine through the conserved F or W. The D gene is left open where the match is weak. A clone size is listed for some rows: how often the clone was seen (once, few, many), or a class if it is expanded.

clone_size d_call j_call v_call cdr3_aa cdr3_nt
NA TRBD2 TRBJ2-1 TRBV6-1 CASSESLAGAYNEQFF TGTGCCAGCAGTGAATCACTAGCGGGAGCCTACAATGAGCAGTTCTTC
NA TRBD1 TRBJ1-5 TRBV29-1 CSTRQGGDQPQHF TGCAGCACCAGACAGGGCGGGGATCAGCCCCAGCATTTT
NA NA TRBJ1-2 TRBV7-2 CASSYDSRYGYTF TGTGCCAGCAGCTACGACAGCCGCTATGGCTACACCTTC
NA NA TRBJ2-6 TRBV30 CAWTQQSSGANVLTF TGTGCCTGGACACAGCAAAGCTCTGGGGCCAACGTCCTGACTTTC
NA NA TRBJ1-1 TRBV6-1 CASRQVYTEAFF TGTGCCAGCAGACAGGTTTACACTGAAGCTTTCTTT
few NA TRBJ2-5 TRBV2 CASTNEVEETQYF TGTGCCAGCACCAACGAGGTAGAGGAGACCCAGTACTTC
few NA TRBJ2-6 TRBV4-2 CASSQVANSGANVLTF TGTGCCAGCAGCCAAGTCGCAAACTCTGGGGCCAACGTCCTGACTTTC
NA NA TRBJ2-1 TRBV14 CASSQGPSYNEQFF TGTGCCAGCAGCCAAGGACCTTCCTACAATGAGCAGTTCTTC
NA NA TRBJ1-2 TRBV27 CASSLGASYGYTF TGTGCCAGCAGTTTGGGGGCGTCCTATGGCTACACCTTC
NA NA TRBJ1-1 TRBV5-6 CASPLDGNTEAFF TGTGCCAGCCCCTTAGACGGGAACACTGAAGCTTTCTTT
NA NA TRBJ1-2 TRBV29-1 CSVVAPRGNYGYTF TGCAGCGTTGTCGCCCCCAGGGGAAACTATGGCTACACCTTC
once NA TRBJ1-1 TRBV29-1 CSVEKRGGTEAFF TGCAGCGTTGAAAAAAGGGGGGGAACTGAAGCTTTCTTT
once TRBD1 TRBJ1-2 TRBV7-9 CASSRTQGALNGYTF TGTGCCAGCAGCCGAACCCAGGGGGCGCTTAATGGCTACACCTTC
NA NA TRBJ1-6 TRBV5-4 CASAGTYNSPLHF TGTGCCAGCGCGGGGACCTATAATTCACCCCTCCACTTT
NA TRBD2 TRBJ2-5 TRBV30 CASRRGATETQYF TGTGCCTCTAGGCGGGGGGCCACAGAGACCCAGTACTTC
NA TRBD2 TRBJ2-5 TRBV9 CASSVAERGGETQYF TGTGCCAGCAGCGTAGCGGAGCGGGGGGGAGAGACCCAGTACTTC
NA NA TRBJ2-5 TRBV29-1 CSVEDGGRETQYF TGCAGCGTTGAAGATGGCGGGCGCGAGACCCAGTACTTC
NA TRBD2 TRBJ2-7 TRBV29-1 CSVGVAGEQYF TGCAGCGTCGGCGTAGCGGGGGAGCAGTACTTC
NA TRBD2 TRBJ2-1 TRBV30 CAWSHTTSGSYNEQFF TGTGCCTGGAGCCATACGACTAGCGGCTCCTACAATGAGCAGTTCTTC
NA TRBD1 TRBJ2-5 TRBV9 CASSAGQGQETQYF TGTGCCAGCAGCGCTGGACAGGGGCAAGAGACCCAGTACTTC
once NA TRBJ1-2 TRBV6-6 CASSFISQLGYTF TGTGCCAGCAGTTTTATCAGCCAGCTAGGCTACACCTTC
NA TRBD1 TRBJ2-3 TRBV5-6 CASSSPGQGDISQYF TGTGCCAGCAGCTCCCCGGGACAGGGTGATATTTCGCAGTATTTT
NA NA TRBJ2-2 TRBV5-6 CASSQGAGELFF TGTGCCAGCAGCCAAGGGGCCGGGGAGCTGTTTTTT
NA NA TRBJ2-2 TRBV5-1 CASSFKGYTGELFF TGCGCCAGCAGCTTTAAGGGTTACACCGGGGAGCTGTTTTTT
few TRBD2 TRBJ2-5 TRBV6-8 CASSSGLGASGETQYF TGTGCCAGCAGTTCAGGACTAGGCGCGTCCGGGGAGACCCAGTACTTC
NA TRBD1 TRBJ2-2 TRBV7-3 CASSHRGRSGELFF TGTGCCAGCAGCCACAGGGGGCGCAGCGGGGAGCTGTTTTTT
NA NA TRBJ2-5 TRBV29-1 CSSGDQETQYF TGCAGCTCAGGGGACCAAGAGACCCAGTACTTC